The TCR beta chain under discussion was sequenced for a study of blood T cell repertoires in COVID-19. As for the study in general: PBMCs, B-cell-depleted T cells, or T cells provided the cDNA or gDNA that made up the material.

The CDR3 contains 15 residues. Germline loops: CDR1 MDHEN, CDR2 SYDVKM. V dropped 0 bases and J dropped 2; count of bases not matched to a gene: 4. Profiling relied on immunoSEQ multiplex PCR, and the TCRdb table lists in-frame clones only, not all of them. Of around 240,000 clones in the sample, about 90% are singletons; the top ten hold around 0.8%. The receptor comes from a man aged 50-60 years who had been exposed to COVID-19. Sequencing input: PBMCs or T cells enriched from blood (not recorded which). The rearrangement joins TRBV28 to TRBJ2-7; the match to TRBD1 covers 7 bases. The DNA of the CDR3 is TGTGCCAGCAGTTTATGGGGGGACAGTGCCTACGAGCAGTACTTC. This codes for CASSLWGDSAYEQYF.